The 8 T cell receptor beta chains in this list originate from one sample, sequenced in a study of shared clonotypes between healthy human individuals. Generated by immunoSEQ multiplex PCR, the TCRdb table keeps only in-frame clones and is missing some. This sample has more than 500,000 clones, with approximately 95% found just once. Sequenced: naive CD4+ T cells sorted from blood. Subset of the sample: CD45RA+ positively selected. The receptors shown here come from a woman aged 25 to 39 in good health.

The table lists this clone with a count of one. The rearrangement uses TRBV28 and TRBJ2-1; weak D call: TRBD2 (5 bases). The CDR3 is 15 amino acids. Germline CDR1 is MDHEN and CDR2 is SYDVKM. Trimming removed 5 bases from V and 0 bases from J, with 11 bases in between. Here the CDR3 DNA reads TGTGCCAGCAGTCACCCTCGGGGCTCCTACAATGAGCAGTTCTTC. Encoded protein: CASSHPRGSYNEQFF.

The chain carries TRBV9 and TRBJ1-4; D unclear. Germline lookup yields CDR1 SGDLS and CDR2 YYNGEE. V shed 0 bases and J shed 6 bases, with 12 bases lying between them. There are 15 residues in the CDR3. The CDR3 DNA sequence: TGTGCCAGCAGCGTAGCGGCAGCCCCTTATGAAAAACTGTTTTTT. Residues: CASSVAAAPYEKLFF.

The CDR3 nucleotides are TGTGCCAGCAGCGCTACGACAGGGGTAGGGCTTTTTCACACTGAAGCTTTCTTT. Translation gives CASSATTGVGLFHTEAFF. This chain joins TRBV9 and TRBJ1-1; 8 bases are a match to TRBD1. The CDR3 runs to 18 residues. Germline loops: CDR1 SGDLS, CDR2 YYNGEE. The V gene end was trimmed by 3 bases and the J gene end by 3 bases; junction bases not matched to a gene: 16.

J is TRBJ1-3 and V is TRBV5-8; the D is unclear. The CDR3 extends over 15 amino acids. CDR1 and CDR2 (germline): SGHTS, YDEGEE. Between the trimmed V and J ends, which lost 1 base and 3 bases, there was a span of 11 bases. As DNA, the CDR3 is TGTGCCAGCAGCTTGAAATCAATGGGTGGAAACACCATATATTTT. This codes for CASSLKSMGGNTIYF.

To note about this clone: Other DNA sequences in the same sample also yield this CDR3. The CDR3 spells CASSNRGYEQYF. CDR3 coding DNA: TGTGCCAGTAGTAACAGAGGCTACGAGCAGTACTTC. The chain has TRBV19 and TRBJ2-7; D is ambiguous. Germline V gives CDR1 LNHDA, CDR2 SQIVND (reference sequence). The CDR3 loop spans 12 amino acids. V shed 4 bases and J shed 3 bases, with 7 bases lying between them.

V is TRBV13 and J is TRBJ1-3, with a possible D match to TRBD1 (5 bases). The V end lost 4 bases, the J end lost 4 bases, and 11 bases lay between the germline ends. The CDR3 extends over 14 amino acids. Germline V gives CDR1 PRHDT, CDR2 FYEKMQ (reference sequence). In DNA form, the CDR3 reads TGTGCCAGCAGCTCATCAGGGTCAGGAAACACCATATATTTT. This codes for CASSSSGSGNTIYF.

This chain connects TRBV28 to TRBJ1-2; no clear D gene. CDR3 size: 15 residues. Germline V lookup: CDR1 MDHEN, CDR2 SYDVKM. V lost 2 bases, J lost 8 bases, and 18 bases lay in between. The CDR3 nucleotides read TGTGCCAGCAGTTTAAGTTCGGGTGACCCGTGGGGCTACACCTTC. It is translated as CASSLSSGDPWGYTF.

CDR3 protein: CASSSYPAAYEQYF. The CDR3 region has the DNA TGTGCCAGCAGTTCATATCCTGCTGCCTACGAGCAGTACTTC. The V and J genes are TRBV6-6 and TRBJ2-5; no clear D gene. The end of the DNA is better explained by TRBJ2-7, so the J call may be wrong. The CDR3 totals 14 residues. The V gene's germline CDR1 is MNHNY and CDR2 SVGAGI (reference sequence).